The 27 T cell receptor beta chains presented below share a single source sample, sequenced in a study of T cell repertoires in cytomegalovirus infection. TCRdb used MiXCR to reprocess the reads, holding one entry per CDR3 protein. The table includes about 240,000 distinct CDR3 sequences, roughly 6.5% detected once. The sequencing input was PBMCs. The receptors derive from a human donor in good health (CMV status not recorded). Some clones in this sample may be carry-over from other donors' samples.

In this sample, this clonotype turned up many times. V gene TRBV7-9 combines with J gene TRBJ1-2, with D possibly being TRBD1 (6 bases). V shed 4 bases and J shed 0 bases, with 9 bases lying between them. Germline V gene lookup returns CDR1 SEHNR and CDR2 FQNEAQ (reference sequence). The CDR3 runs 14 residues. DNA of the CDR3: TGTGCCAGCAGCTCGACAGGAGCTAACTATGGCTACACCTTC. It specifies CASSSTGANYGYTF.

This clonotype was seen repeatedly, ten times or more. This chain uses TRBV5-8 with TRBJ1-5, with no clear D. Germline values: CDR1 SGHTS, CDR2 YDEGEE. Trimming removed 0 bases from V and 1 base from J, with 8 bases in between. The CDR3 covers 15 residues. The CDR3 protein is CASSLGRISNQPQHF. The CDR3 DNA reads as TGTGCCAGCAGCTTGGGGCGCATCAGCAATCAGCCCCAGCATTTT.

This clonotype was observed at least ten times. The V and J genes are TRBV6-5 and TRBJ1-1; D is unclear. The V gene lost 7 bases and the J gene lost 7 bases, with 19 bases spanning the gap. This CDR3 is 14 amino acids long. Germline values: CDR1 MNHEY, CDR2 SVGAGI. The CDR3 region has the DNA TGTGCCAGCATCCGGACCACCCGGGGTAGTGAAGCTTTCTTT. Its protein is CASIRTTRGSEAFF.

The chain joins TRBV6-2 or TRBV6-3 to TRBJ2-7; no reliable D call. Germline V gene sequence: CDR1 MNHEY, CDR2 SVGEGT. The CDR3 has 11 amino acids. V lost 4 bases to trimming and J lost 5 bases, with 6 bases between them. CDR3 residues: CASSWRHEQYF. In DNA form, the CDR3 reads TGTGCCAGCAGTTGGCGCCACGAGCAGTACTTC.

This clonotype has a count of ten or more. The chain has TRBV7-2 and TRBJ1-1, with D maybe TRBD1 (5 bases). Germline lookup yields CDR1 SGHTA and CDR2 FQGNSA. The CDR3 runs 13 residues. With 5 bases removed from V and 6 bases from J, the gap between germline ends came to 13 bases. CDR3 DNA: TGTGCCAGCAGCCCCGGGACGCTCTCTGAAGCTTTCTTT. This gives the protein CASSPGTLSEAFF.

V and J are TRBV6-5 and TRBJ1-2; 9 bases agree with TRBD1. In germline, CDR1 is MNHEY, CDR2 SVGAGI. The CDR3 has 15 residues. V was pared by 0 bases and J by 6 bases, with 5 bases of the junction left unmatched. CDR3 bases: TGTGCCAGCAGTTACTCGCGGACAGGGGAAGATGGCTACACCTTC. Translation: CASSYSRTGEDGYTF.

This clonotype has at least ten counts. The gene calls are TRBV4-2 and TRBJ2-6; D remains ambiguous. The CDR3 is 17 residues long. V was pared by 0 bases and J by 0 bases, with 9 bases between. Germline V gives CDR1 LGHNA, CDR2 YNFKEQ. The CDR3 reads CASSQDRSGSGANVLTF. The CDR3 DNA reads TGTGCCAGCAGCCAAGATCGGTCCGGCTCTGGGGCCAACGTCCTGACTTTC.

This clonotype was detected a few times. The V gene is TRBV19, the J gene TRBJ1-2, with D perhaps matching TRBD1 (6 bases). The V and J ends lost 5 bases and 4 bases respectively, with 17 bases between them. Germline V CDR1 and CDR2: LNHDA, SQIVND (reference sequence). The CDR3 spans 15 residues. The CDR3 DNA is TGTGCCAGTAGTCAACCGTCAGGGGACCTCTATGGCTACACCTTC. Its protein is CASSQPSGDLYGYTF.

This clonotype showed up many times. This chain connects TRBV5-6 to TRBJ2-2; a weak D match, TRBD2 (6 bases). Looked up from germline, CDR1 is SGHDT and CDR2 is YYEEEE. The CDR3 is 17 residues long. V was cut by 1 base and J by 2 bases, with 15 bases left in between. CDR3 bases: TGTGCCAGCAGCTTGAAAAAGAGCGGGTACAACACCGGGGAGCTGTTTTTT. As protein: CASSLKKSGYNTGELFF. The whole variable domain, filled in from reference TRBV5-6 and TRBJ2-2, reads DAGVTQSPTHLIKTRGQQVTLRCSPKSGHDTVSWYQQALGQGPQFIFQYYEEEERQRGNFPDRFSGHQFPNYSSELNVNALLLGDSALYLCASSLKKSGYNTGELFFGEGSRLTVL.

This clonotype was seen repeatedly, ten times or more. This chain connects TRBV14 to TRBJ2-7, with TRBD2 matching over 8 bases. Germline V lookup: CDR1 SGHDN, CDR2 FVKESK. V lost 0 bases and J lost 2; bases outside the gene matches: 3. There are 15 residues in the CDR3. The CDR3 region has the DNA TGTGCCAGCAGCCAAGATCCGGGACTAGCCTACGAGCAGTACTTC. Its protein is CASSQDPGLAYEQYF.

This clonotype has at least ten counts. The genes are TRBV20-1 and TRBJ1-2; D unresolved. Trimming took off 4 bases at V and 3 bases at J, with 15 bases between the two ends. The CDR3 has 14 residues. Germline V gene sequence: CDR1 DFQATT, CDR2 SNEGSKA (reference sequence). This CDR3 reads CSATRGWGDYGYTF. The CDR3 DNA sequence: TGCAGTGCTACGAGAGGCTGGGGAGACTATGGCTACACCTTC.

In its sample, this clonotype was seen many times. The junction shows a germline mismatch at one end, possibly a read error. CDR3 in amino acids: CASSLDPSSYNEQFF. As DNA, the CDR3 is TGTGCTAGCAGCTTAGACCCGAGCTCCTACAATGAGCAGTTCTTC. The chain is built from TRBV7-7 and TRBJ2-1, with D unclear. The CDR3 spans 15 residues. Germline V gene sequence: CDR1 SSHAT, CDR2 FNYEAQ (reference sequence).

This clonotype was found many times. The chain joins TRBV20-1 to TRBJ1-2; D unclear. Germline CDR1 reads DFQATT; CDR2 reads SNEGSKA (reference sequence). The CDR3 loop spans 15 amino acids. Deletions cut 0 bases from V and 6 bases from J, with 17 bases between. The CDR3 region is CSARDVAEIAHGYTF. The DNA for the CDR3 is TGCAGTGCTAGAGATGTTGCCGAAATCGCCCATGGCTACACCTTC.

In this sample, this clonotype turned up many times. This chain links TRBV5-6 with TRBJ2-3; D is possibly TRBD1 (5 bases). Between the trimmed V and J ends, which lost 3 bases and 2 bases, there was a span of 7 bases. Looked up from germline, CDR1 is SGHDT and CDR2 is YYEEEE. The CDR3 spans 13 residues. The CDR3 sequence is CASSWTYTDTQYF. The CDR3 DNA sequence: TGTGCCAGCAGCTGGACATACACAGATACGCAGTATTTT.

This clonotype occurred many times. The chain employs TRBV12-3 or TRBV12-4 and TRBJ1-1; D may be TRBD1 (5 bases). With 4 bases removed from V and 8 bases from J, the gap between germline ends came to 20 bases. CDR3 length: 15 amino acids. The chain's CDR3 is CASSYRRNLEREAFF. DNA of the CDR3: TGTGCCAGCAGTTACAGGAGGAATTTAGAGAGGGAAGCTTTCTTT.

The chain joins TRBV29-1 to TRBJ2-1; 8 bases fit TRBD1. J lost 3 bases, V lost 1 base, and 2 bases had no gene match. Germline assignment: CDR1 SQVTM and CDR2 ANQGSEA. The CDR3 runs to 14 residues. The CDR3 loop is CSVEGDRGYNEQFF. In DNA form, the CDR3 reads TGCAGCGTTGAAGGAGACAGGGGCTACAATGAGCAGTTCTTC.

There are many counts of this clonotype. The chain carries TRBV20-1 and TRBJ2-5, with TRBD1 as a possible D gene (5 bases). V was cut by 5 bases and J by 2 bases, with 15 bases left in between. Germline assignment: CDR1 DFQATT and CDR2 SNEGSKA (reference sequence). CDR3 length: 14 residues. This CDR3 reads CSAGGSKGQETQYF. CDR3 nucleotides: TGCAGTGCTGGTGGTTCAAAGGGGCAAGAGACCCAGTACTTC.

This clonotype has a count of ten or more. The chain is built from TRBV19 and TRBJ1-5, with D perhaps matching TRBD1 (6 bases). Germline V gene lookup returns CDR1 LNHDA and CDR2 SQIVND (reference sequence). V lost 6 bases, J lost 5 bases, and 17 bases lay in between. CDR3 length equals 15 residues. DNA of the CDR3: TGTGCCAGTAGCCAGGACAGCAGGTGGGATCAGCCCCAGCATTTT. Translated: CASSQDSRWDQPQHF.

This clonotype was observed a few times. The chain combines TRBV20-1 with TRBJ1-1, with 9 bases aligning to TRBD1. V shed 6 bases and J 0 bases; nucleotides not matched to a gene: 5. The V gene's germline CDR1 is DFQATT and CDR2 SNEGSKA (reference sequence). CDR3 length equals 14 residues. The CDR3 protein is CSAPGQGMNTEAFF. The CDR3 DNA reads as TGCAGTGCGCCCGGACAGGGGATGAACACTGAAGCTTTCTTT.

This clonotype was seen a few times. The rearrangement joins TRBV5-1 to TRBJ2-7; TRBD2 matches at 8 bases. V lost 2 bases, J lost 2 bases, and 6 bases stayed unmatched. CDR1 is SGHRS, CDR2 YFSETQ, per germline. The CDR3 is made up of 15 amino acids. The CDR3 spells CASSFSGGSPYEQYF. The CDR3 DNA sequence: TGCGCCAGCAGCTTTTCGGGGGGGTCCCCCTACGAGCAGTACTTC.

This clonotype was seen ten or more times. The chain has TRBV12-3 or TRBV12-4 and TRBJ2-3; D call uncertain. This CDR3 contains 15 residues. Trimming left V 4 bases short and J 0 bases short, with 11 bases between. The DNA of the CDR3 is TGTGCCAGCAGTTCTGTAGCAACAAGCACAGATACGCAGTATTTT. It is translated as CASSSVATSTDTQYF.

This clonotype was picked up a small number of times. A single base separates this from a much larger clone, so it may be a read error. This chain connects TRBV2 to TRBJ1-1; D uncertain. Trimming pared 7 bases from V and 0 bases from J, leaving 3 bases between. The CDR3 spans 11 residues. Germline CDR1 reads SNHLY; CDR2 reads FYNNEI. The CDR3 loop is CASMMNTEAFF. The CDR3 bases are TGTGCCAGCATGATGAACACTGAAGCTTTCTTT.

This clonotype was seen many times. The chain employs TRBV28 and TRBJ2-1, with a possible D match to TRBD2 (5 bases). The CDR3 spans 15 residues. Germline CDR1 reads MDHEN; CDR2 reads SYDVKM. V dropped 5 bases and J dropped 7 bases, with 18 bases sitting between them. DNA of the CDR3: TGTGCCAGCAGTCCCCAGCGGACCCAAACGAATGAGCAGTTCTTC. Translating gives CASSPQRTQTNEQFF.

This clonotype was detected ten times or more. This chain joins TRBV4-3 and TRBJ1-1; 9 bases map to TRBD1. The germline V gene has CDR1 LGHNA and CDR2 YSLEER. There are 18 residues in the CDR3. The V and J ends lost 2 bases and 1 base, in that order; junction bases with no gene match: 11. The DNA of the CDR3 is TGCGCCAGCAGCCAACAAATACAGGGGGCCGGGACGAACACTGAAGCTTTCTTT. It translates to CASSQQIQGAGTNTEAFF.

This clonotype has ten or more counts. The chain uses TRBV10-3 and TRBJ2-1, with TRBD2 matching over 8 bases. The CDR3 sequence is 15 residues long. With V trimmed by 6 bases and J by 7 bases, 11 bases remained unmatched. Per germline, CDR1 ENHRY and CDR2 SYGVKD. Here the CDR3 reads CAIRVSGGLGNEQFF. The DNA of the CDR3 is TGTGCCATCAGGGTCTCGGGGGGGCTAGGAAATGAGCAGTTCTTC.

At least ten counts were recorded for this clonotype. V usage is TRBV4-2 and J usage is TRBJ2-7; the D gene is possibly TRBD2 (7 bases). The CDR3 is made up of 17 amino acids. V was cut by 1 base and J by 0 bases, with 16 bases left in between. Germline assignment: CDR1 LGHNA and CDR2 YNFKEQ. The CDR3: CASSQVGGRGSSYEQYF. The CDR3 bases are TGTGCCAGCAGCCAAGTCGGGGGGCGGGGGAGCTCCTACGAGCAGTACTTC.

The chain employs TRBV30 and TRBJ1-6; 12 bases match TRBD1. This CDR3 has 15 amino acids. With V trimmed by 8 bases and J by 10 bases, 12 bases remained unmatched. In germline, CDR1 is GTSNPN, CDR2 SVGIG (reference sequence). The CDR3 region has the DNA TGTGCCAGGGGGGGACAGGGGGCAGTTGGATCACCCCTCCACTTT. Its protein is CARGGQGAVGSPLHF.